What follows describes a single T cell receptor beta chain. Antigen: not known. The entry originates in a study of T-cell memory formation after mild COVID-19. Looking at the study overall: The TCR clusters were mostly specific to one donor.

Looked up from germline, CDR1 is DFQATT and CDR2 is SNEGSKA (reference sequence). V was shortened by 3 bases and J by 0 bases, with 10 bases between the two germline ends. CDR3 length equals 14 residues. General study findings and limits: Clones that contracted clustered mainly in CM and EM if CD4+ and in EMRA if CD8+. Memory sampled before infection contained some responding clones, suggesting cross-reactive memory joined.

Constant-segment primers served in 5'RACE that generated TCR alpha and TCR beta cDNA libraries bearing sample barcodes and UMIs. MiXCR, run by TCRdb on the 5' RACE reads, gives a single entry per CDR3 protein. The top ten clones hold more than 2% of a sample with some 270,000 distinct CDR3 sequences, 15% of them seen once. The gene calls are TRBV20-1 and TRBJ2-3, with D perhaps given as TRBD1 or TRBD2 (6 bases each). The TCR was taken from an adult woman who had mild COVID-19 (a few samples of this study predate the infection). Cell type and time point are not known. The sample taken for sequencing was PBMCs or a T cell subset sorted from them (not recorded which). CDR3 in amino acids: CSARGGPSTDTQYF. The CDR3 nucleotides are TGCAGTGCTAGGGGGGGCCCGAGCACAGATACGCAGTATTTT.